This TCR beta chain appears in the sequencing data of a study of CD8 T cells in ankylosing spondylitis (dated by TCRdb to the late 2010s). Turning to the overall study: To find TCR variants linked to disease, the study profiled T cell receptor beta repertoires in ankylosing spondylitis patients and healthy donors. In total, the full study cohort was made up of about 99 healthy donors and more than 20 ankylosing spondylitis patients. Peripheral blood was sampled, and synovial fluid was additionally collected from ankylosing spondylitis patients. Results the study describes overall, beyond this receptor: The disease-linked clones had a CD8+ phenotype and were found at relatively low frequencies in peripheral blood. A TCR beta motif made up of eight or nine highly homologous amino acid variants appeared to be characteristic of blood from ankylosing spondylitis patients. Some of the motif variants had been reported before in the synovial fluid and blood of reactive arthritis patients, a finding that suggests common disease-initiation mechanisms. The disease-linked clones were reported as significantly enriched in matched synovial fluid samples from ankylosing spondylitis patients.

In the case of this clonotype: Its antigen is not yet known. The record has no base qualities; no much larger clone is one base away.

The CDR3 numbers 13 residues from cysteine through phenylalanine. Only CDR3 DNA is held: 39 bases, read in frame from base 1. Based on the germline V gene (reference sequence), the CDR1 and CDR2 sequences are MNHEY and SMNVEV. V is pruned by 6 bases and J by 5 bases, leaving 4 bases of the junction without a gene match. The listed sequencing device is Illumina HiSeq 2500. Quantitative 5'-RACE with molecular barcodes was the method used to prepare the TCR beta libraries. The paper's processing steps were these. Disease-linked TCR variants were identified with a new computational method built on a probabilistic model of VDJ rearrangement. Clones were called with MiXCR by TCRdb after fastp trimmed the public reads at Q25, and only in-frame beta chains were retained. CDR3 protein sequences are deduplicated, and each keeps its most common genes and DNA. TCRdb's processing, not the authors', yielded these V and J calls. The sample data list approximately 200,000 distinct CDR3 sequences, and about 13% of these were observed just once. The ten largest clones capture 15% to 20% of the sample.

Input material: blood, either unsorted or a sorted T cell fraction (not recorded which). The chain links TRBV27 with TRBJ2-1; TRBD2 fits 7 bases in the junction. The clonotype originates from a male donor with ankylosing spondylitis or in good health (not recorded which). The CDR3 reads CASRTGTNNEQFF. The DNA reads TGTGCCAGCAGAACCGGGACTAACAATGAGCAGTTCTTC.